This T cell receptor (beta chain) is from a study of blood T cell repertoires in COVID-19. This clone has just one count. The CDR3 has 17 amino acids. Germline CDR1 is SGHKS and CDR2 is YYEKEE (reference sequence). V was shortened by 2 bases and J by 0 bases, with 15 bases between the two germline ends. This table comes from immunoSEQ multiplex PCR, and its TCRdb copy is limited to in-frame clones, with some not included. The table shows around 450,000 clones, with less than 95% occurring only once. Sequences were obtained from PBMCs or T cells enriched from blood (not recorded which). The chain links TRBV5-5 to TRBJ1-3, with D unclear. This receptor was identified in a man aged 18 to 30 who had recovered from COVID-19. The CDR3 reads CASSFSTGKLSGNTIYF. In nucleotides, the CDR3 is TGTGCCAGCAGCTTCTCAACGGGGAAACTCTCTGGAAACACCATATATTTT.